Shown below are 27 T cell receptor beta chains from a single sample sequenced in a study of OX40 agonist ivuxolimab in advanced cancers. Method: immunoSEQ multiplex PCR; TCRdb's copy keeps in-frame clones and lacks some. The sample yields approximately 90,000 clones, about 83% seen once. Sequences were derived from CD4+ or CD8+ T cells sorted from blood, sampled in a trial of the OX40 agonist ivuxolimab. Receptors were obtained from an adult with an advanced solid tumor such as melanoma, head and neck, liver or kidney cancer.

The J gene is TRBJ2-5, the V gene TRBV7-2; 14 bases are shared with TRBD2. J was trimmed by 4 bases and V by 2 bases; bases with no gene match: 3. Germline CDR1 SGHTA, CDR2 FQGNSA. The CDR3 contains 16 residues. The DNA for the CDR3 is TGTGCCAGCAGCTTACCCGGGACTAGCGGGGGAGAGACCCAGTACTTC. It specifies CASSLPGTSGGETQYF.

DNA of the CDR3: TGCGCCAGCAGCCCGCGGGGGAGTGAAAAACTGTTTTTT. The encoded protein is CASSPRGSEKLFF. This chain connects TRBV4-3 to TRBJ1-4; D may be TRBD1 (5 bases). Germline V gene sequence: CDR1 LGHNA, CDR2 YSLEER. Trimming took off 4 bases at V and 7 bases at J, with 10 bases between the two ends. This CDR3 is built from 13 residues.

V is TRBV28 and J is TRBJ2-1; D may be TRBD1 (7 bases). CDR1 and CDR2 (germline): MDHEN, SYDVKM. The V gene lost 4 bases and the J gene lost 8 bases, with 21 bases spanning the gap. The CDR3 spans 16 residues. The CDR3 bases are TGTGCCAGCAGTTCACCCGCGGGACAGACGACCGATGAGCAGTTCTTC. It translates to CASSSPAGQTTDEQFF.

CDR3 loop: CASTKGGTGPYGYTF. CDR3 DNA sequence: TGTGCCAGCACAAAAGGAGGGACAGGGCCTTATGGCTACACCTTC. This chain connects TRBV27 to TRBJ1-2; 9 nucleotides agree with TRBD1. The V gene's germline CDR1 is MNHEY and CDR2 SMNVEV (reference sequence). After removal of 7 bases from V and 5 bases from J, the junction contained 11 bases not matched to a gene. This CDR3 is built from 15 residues.

This clone is a singleton in its sample. This rearrangement joins TRBV11-2 to TRBJ2-2; D is undetermined. V lost 0 bases, J lost 9 bases, and 8 bases lay in between. The V gene's germline CDR1 is SGHAT and CDR2 FQNNGV. The length of the CDR3 is 13 residues. In DNA form, the CDR3 reads TGTGCCAGCAGCTTAGAAGCGTTCCGGGAGCTGTTTTTT. This translates into CASSLEAFRELFF.

The rearrangement uses TRBV30 and TRBJ2-7; no clear D. V was cut by 2 bases and J by 2 bases, with 7 bases left in between. The germline V gene has CDR1 GTSNPN and CDR2 SVGIG (reference sequence). The length of the CDR3 is 12 residues. The CDR3 loop reads CAWSRATYEQYF. The CDR3 coding sequence is TGTGCCTGGAGTAGGGCAACCTACGAGCAGTACTTC.

V usage is TRBV5-4 and J usage is TRBJ1-1, with D unresolved. CDR3 length: 13 residues. Germline CDR1 SGHNT, CDR2 YYREEE (reference sequence). V was pared by 4 bases and J by 8 bases, with 15 bases between. CDR3 region: CASSHDTYGEAFF. In nucleotides, the CDR3 is TGTGCCAGCAGCCACGACACTTATGGGGAAGCTTTCTTT.

This chain uses TRBV28 with TRBJ1-3, with 8 bases aligning to TRBD1. Per the germline V gene, CDR1 is MDHEN and CDR2 is SYDVKM. V was clipped by 7 bases and J by 3 bases; unmatched bases: 8. The CDR3 consists of 15 residues. The CDR3 DNA is TGTGCCAGCAAAGGGACAGGATCTAATGGAAACACCATATATTTT. Residues: CASKGTGSNGNTIYF.

This clone was seen a single time. The chain recombines TRBV6-1 with TRBJ2-1; 9 bases fit TRBD1. Germline CDR1 and CDR2: MNHNS and SASEGT. The CDR3 length is 15 residues. With V trimmed by 8 bases and J by 8 bases, 13 bases remained unmatched. The CDR3 reads CASLLRDRELDEQFF. The CDR3 DNA is TGTGCCAGCTTGCTCCGGGACAGGGAATTAGATGAGCAGTTCTTC.

J is TRBJ1-4 and V is TRBV18, with no clear D. The V and J ends lost 6 bases and 6 bases respectively, with 8 bases between them. Looked up from germline, CDR1 is KGHSH and CDR2 is LQKENI. The CDR3 has 12 residues. The CDR3, as DNA: TGTGCCAGCTCGCCTAGAGATGAAAAACTGTTTTTT. Translating gives CASSPRDEKLFF.

The rearrangement uses TRBV7-6 and TRBJ2-1; 11 positions match TRBD2. This CDR3 is 15 amino acids long. Germline V gives CDR1 SGHVS, CDR2 FNYEAQ. V dropped 4 bases and J dropped 6; count of bases not matched to a gene: 5. CDR3 sequence (DNA): TGTGCCAGCAGCTCCCCTCTAGCGGGGGGCAATGAGCAGTTCTTC. Protein product: CASSSPLAGGNEQFF.

V is TRBV7-2 and J is TRBJ2-5; TRBD2 matches 11 bases. The J segment lost 2 bases and the V segment lost 5 bases, leaving 4 bases of the junction unmatched. Germline V gene lookup returns CDR1 SGHTA and CDR2 FQGNSA. The CDR3 is 15 amino acids. The CDR3 region has the DNA TGTGCCAGCAGCACTGTAGCGGGGGGGCAAGAGACCCAGTACTTC. Its translation is CASSTVAGGQETQYF.

This clone was seen only once. The chain has TRBV7-6 and TRBJ1-2; 9 bases match TRBD1. The V gene end was trimmed by 8 bases and the J gene end by 0 bases; junction bases not matched to a gene: 1. From germline, CDR1 is SGHVS and CDR2 FNYEAQ. The CDR3 has 13 residues. The CDR3 bases are TGTGCCAGCCGACAGGGGGCTAACTATGGCTACACCTTC. This sequence encodes CASRQGANYGYTF.

The chain has TRBV25-1 and TRBJ1-6; 7 bases align to TRBD1. This CDR3 spans 14 amino acids. Germline V gives CDR1 MGHDK, CDR2 SYGVNS. V lost 5 bases and J lost 6; bases outside the gene matches: 4. The CDR3 DNA sequence: TGTGCCAGCAGTCTGGACAGGTTTAATTCACCCCTCCACTTT. Translated: CASSLDRFNSPLHF. The full variable domain, completed using reference TRBV25-1 and TRBJ1-6, is EADIYQTPRYLVIGTGKKITLECSQTMGHDKMYWYQQDPGMELHLIHYSYGVNSTEKGDLSSESTVSRIRTEHFPLTLESARPSHTSQYLCASSLDRFNSPLHFGNGTRLTVT.

The gene calls are TRBV2 and TRBJ1-2; D might be TRBD1 (5 bases). Germline V lookup: CDR1 SNHLY, CDR2 FYNNEI. Between the trimmed V and J ends, which lost 3 bases and 1 base, there was a span of 6 bases. There are 13 residues in the CDR3. CDR3 sequence: CASSDGGNYGYTF. CDR3 DNA: TGTGCCAGCAGTGATGGGGGTAACTATGGCTACACCTTC.

This clone has only one observation. The CDR3 spells CASSLGDFQETQYF. The CDR3 DNA reads as TGTGCCAGCAGCTTAGGGGACTTCCAAGAGACCCAGTACTTC. This chain uses TRBV7-7 with TRBJ2-5; a possible D gene is TRBD2 (6 bases). The length of the CDR3 is 14 residues. The germline gives CDR1 SSHAT, CDR2 FNYEAQ (reference sequence). V lost 1 base and J lost 1, with 7 bases in between.

The chain employs TRBV4-3 and TRBJ2-4; the D is unclear. This CDR3 spans 14 amino acids. The germline V and J ends were trimmed by 6 bases and 2 bases, with 11 bases remaining between them. CDR1 is LGHNA and CDR2 is YSLEER in the germline V gene. The CDR3 loop is CASSGDITKNIQYF. CDR3 in DNA: TGCGCCAGCAGTGGCGACATTACCAAAAACATTCAGTACTTC.

This clone occurred once. The chain couples TRBV2 to TRBJ1-1, with TRBD1 matching 7 bases. Germline V lookup: CDR1 SNHLY, CDR2 FYNNEI. The CDR3 totals 16 residues. The junction had 10 bases not matched to a gene; V was cut back by 5 bases and J by 1 base. In nucleotides, the CDR3 is TGTGCCAGCAGTCGAAGGAGCGGGACAGCGAACACTGAAGCTTTCTTT. Amino acids: CASSRRSGTANTEAFF.

V and J are TRBV5-1 and TRBJ2-6; D is possibly TRBD1 or TRBD2 (5 bases each). Germline CDR1 SGHRS, CDR2 YFSETQ. Trimming took off 4 bases at V and 1 base at J, with 9 bases between the two ends. The CDR3 contains 15 residues. The CDR3 loop reads CASSLGTSGANVLTF. CDR3 nucleotide sequence: TGCGCCAGCAGCCTGGGGACGTCTGGGGCCAACGTCCTGACTTTC.

This chain connects TRBV5-1 to TRBJ2-5; 9 bases match TRBD2. V was clipped by 0 bases and J by 4 bases; unmatched bases: 7. The germline V gene has CDR1 SGHRS and CDR2 YFSETQ. CDR3 length: 16 residues. The chain's CDR3 is CASSLERGARSETQYF. The CDR3 DNA reads TGCGCCAGCAGCTTGGAGCGGGGGGCGCGTTCAGAGACCCAGTACTTC.

The chain links TRBV6-5 to TRBJ1-4; D is unresolved. The CDR3 consists of 14 residues. The germline V gene encodes CDR1 MNHEY and CDR2 SVGAGI. V lost 2 bases and J lost 8, with 12 bases in between. CDR3 loop: CASSYASGEEKLFF. Here the CDR3 DNA reads TGTGCCAGCAGTTACGCGTCCGGGGAGGAAAAACTGTTTTTT.

This chain links TRBV28 with TRBJ1-2; D remains unclear. V shed 8 bases and J shed 3 bases, with 13 bases lying between them. The CDR3 contains 13 residues. Germline CDR1 MDHEN, CDR2 SYDVKM. The CDR3 loop reads CASSRVPDYGYTF. CDR3 in DNA: TGTGCCAGCTCCCGCGTACCTGACTATGGCTACACCTTC.

J is TRBJ2-1 and V is TRBV5-4; 11 nucleotides line up with TRBD1. J was trimmed by 9 bases and V by 3 bases; bases with no gene match: 8. The CDR3 has 15 amino acids. From germline, CDR1 is SGHNT and CDR2 YYREEE (reference sequence). The CDR3 loop is CASSSGQGAGAEQFF. The CDR3 DNA reads TGTGCCAGCAGCTCCGGACAGGGGGCTGGGGCTGAGCAGTTCTTC.

CDR3 amino acids: CATQESNQPQHF. The CDR3 bases are TGTGCCACCCAGGAGTCCAATCAGCCCCAGCATTTT. The chain links TRBV6-1 to TRBJ1-5, with D hard to call. V dropped 10 bases and J dropped 3 bases, with 10 bases sitting between them. The CDR3 sequence is 12 residues long. Germline V gives CDR1 MNHNS, CDR2 SASEGT.

The chain has TRBV6-1 and TRBJ2-7, with D tentatively TRBD1 (7 bases). V shed 0 bases and J shed 3 bases, with 15 bases lying between them. Germline assignment: CDR1 MNHNS and CDR2 SASEGT. The CDR3 runs 16 residues. CDR3 nucleotides: TGTGCCAGCAGTGAAGCGCTTCAGGGGGGCCTCTACGAGCAGTACTTC. This translates into CASSEALQGGLYEQYF.

The V call is TRBV19, the J call TRBJ2-4, with 7 bases matching TRBD2. This CDR3 is 16 amino acids long. Trimming took 5 bases from V and 0 from J; bases not matched to a gene: 7. Per germline, CDR1 LNHDA and CDR2 SQIVND (reference sequence). The DNA of the CDR3 is TGTGCCAGTAGTTTTCGGGGGGATGCAGCCAAAAACATTCAGTACTTC. Translating gives CASSFRGDAAKNIQYF.

The V call is TRBV19, the J call TRBJ2-1; the match to TRBD2 covers 14 bases. CDR1 and CDR2 from the germline V gene are LNHDA and SQIVND (reference sequence). Trimming at V came to 4 bases and at J to 3 bases, leaving 8 bases not matched to a gene. The CDR3 spans 18 residues. The CDR3 DNA is TGTGCCAGTAGTACCCGACTAGCGGGAGGGGTCGGCTACAATGAGCAGTTCTTC. This translates into CASSTRLAGGVGYNEQFF.